This TCR beta chain stems from a study of blood T cell repertoires in COVID-19. Overall study: Material from acute and convalescent COVID-19 was sourced from the United States, Italy and Spain. From T cells, B-cell-depleted T cells, or PBMCs came the material, which was cDNA or gDNA.

The authors' processing: The authors estimated nucleated cell counts from reference gene primer amplification. Profiled with immunoSEQ multiplex PCR; TCRdb holds only in-frame clones, not every one. The V and J calls and clone size were taken over from that table, and D and trimming were inferred from the DNA. The top ten hold approximately 30% of the sample, which has around 130,000 clones, 85% to 90% seen once. The CDR3 loop spans 15 amino acids. V shed 1 base and J 10 bases; nucleotides not matched to a gene: 7. CDR1 is SGHVS, CDR2 FNYEAQ, per germline. Sequencing used peripheral blood. This sequence was found in a man between 65 and 79 years old with active or convalescent COVID-19. The chain combines TRBV7-6 with TRBJ2-1, with 10 bases aligning to TRBD1. The DNA of the CDR3 is TGTGCCAGCAGCTTAGGACAGGGGGCGAGTTGGGAGCAGTTCTTC. It codes for CASSLGQGASWEQFF. The variable domain in full, completed from reference TRBV7-6 and TRBJ2-1, reads GAGVSQSPRYKVTKRGQDVALRCDPISGHVSLYWYRQALGQGPEFLTYFNYEAQQDKSGLPNDRFSAERPEGSISTLTIQRTEQRDSAMYRCASSLGQGASWEQFFGPGTRLTVL.